This TCR beta chain was sequenced during a study of cytomegalovirus exposure and HLA in healthy donors. The PCR had 60 Vbeta and 13 Jbeta primers. TCRdb keeps only in-frame clones here, not all; method: immunoSEQ multiplex PCR. Here the sample spans 95,000 to 150,000 clones, 74% being singletons. Turning to this clone: The target antigen is unknown.

Whole-study results and caveats: When analyzed later, the rates of TCR association showed variation by HLA locus, with DRB1 the most and HLA-C the fewest. Associated with cytomegalovirus, according to the listing, were 150 to 200 TCR beta chains.

CDR1 and CDR2 (germline): MNHNS, SASEGT. The CDR3 runs to 13 residues. Germline trimming cut 6 bases from V and 2 bases from J; bases unmatched to any gene: 2. Nominal health characterized the donors when sampled, though unrecorded immune exposures were likely. This sequence was found in a woman aged 45-65 years in good health and CMV-seropositive. This chain links TRBV6-1 with TRBJ2-7; TRBD1 matches 9 bases. Sequencing was done on a sample of PBMCs. The CDR3 reads CASRGTGTYEQYF. CDR3 sequence (DNA): TGTGCCAGCAGGGGGACAGGGACCTACGAGCAGTACTTC.